The rows below give T cell receptor beta chains drawn from one sample of a study of circulating and synovial CD4+ cells in juvenile arthritis. Method: immunoSEQ multiplex PCR; TCRdb's copy keeps in-frame clones and lacks some. The sample lists 39,000 or so clones, approximately 96% seen once, with around 0.64% in the top ten. The sample taken for sequencing was CD4+ T cells from blood. The origin of the receptors is a human donor with juvenile idiopathic arthritis. CDR3s leave out the opening cysteine and the closing phenylalanine or tryptophan. Rows may omit the clone size; those that give it use once, few, many or a size class.

size | J | V | CDR3
. | TRBJ1-6 | TRBV2 | ASRLQGYLYNSPLH
once | TRBJ2-7 | TRBV19 | ASSMGQEYSYEQY
. | TRBJ2-4 | TRBV21-1 | ASKTGICQY
once | TRBJ1-2 | TRBV5-8 | ASSSTSTATLNYGYT
. | TRBJ1-2 | TRBV6-1 | ASSVGTGTGRARYT
. | TRBJ2-1 | TRBV29-1 | SVGGGIYNEQF
. | TRBJ2-3 | TRBV27 | ASSLSGGLDTQY
. | TRBJ2-5 | TRBV15 | ATSIDGGYPRTQY
. | TRBJ1-4 | TRBV5-1 | ASSLPGQGREKLF
. | TRBJ2-5 | TRBV7-9 | ASTYSGVGETQY
. | TRBJ2-7 | TRBV7-6 | ASSPIGQSSEQY
. | TRBJ1-1 | TRBV27 | ASSVARGGVNTEAF
. | TRBJ2-7 | TRBV27 | ASSWRTGAADEQY
. | TRBJ2-7 | TRBV14 | ASSQDRVGSHEQY
. | TRBJ1-5 | TRBV7-2 | ASSLAQAGNQPQH
. | TRBJ1-1 | TRBV5-1 | ASSLAASDTEAF
. | TRBJ1-2 | TRBV11-1 | ASSLATTGGTYGYT
. | TRBJ2-1 | TRBV4-3 | ASSQRRGIRGRRNEQF
. | TRBJ1-1 | TRBV5-4 | ASSPMTGAFRNTEAF
. | TRBJ2-2 | TRBV5-1 | ASSLGRGPLKAGELF
. | TRBJ1-1 | TRBV6-1 | ASTISQDTEAF
once | TRBJ2-6 | TRBV7-2 | ASSLWRGSGANVLT
. | TRBJ1-1 | TRBV7-9 | ASSLAGQGRAF
. | TRBJ1-4 | TRBV7-2 | ASSLGGGAGEKLF
once | TRBJ1-2 | TRBV27 | ASSFAGKHYGYT
. | TRBJ1-1 | TRBV27 | ASKGAMNTEAF
. | TRBJ1-6 | TRBV5-4 | ASSWGGASSYNSPLH
. | TRBJ2-7 | TRBV7-3 | ASSFGTGPYEQY
. | TRBJ1-2 | TRBV6-1 | ASSELGFNYGYT
once | TRBJ1-1 | TRBV19 | ASIKGVGDTEAF
once | TRBJ2-5 | TRBV5-4 | ASSLGGGARETQY
. | TRBJ2-7 | TRBV6-1 | ASSDGGTPFYEQY
. | TRBJ2-1 | TRBV5-4 | ASSPRLAGANEQF
. | TRBJ2-7 | TRBV19 | ASSTQGGSYEQY
. | TRBJ1-6 | TRBV25-1 | ASSGTVQGYSPLH
. | TRBJ2-3 | TRBV27 | ASIDRITDTQY